This entry is about one T cell receptor beta chain. The ends lost 1 base at V and 7 bases at J; junction bases unmatched: 4. Germline loops: CDR1 LGHNA, CDR2 YNFKEQ. The CDR3 runs to 14 residues. The data derive from a study of OX40 agonist ivuxolimab in advanced cancers. Libraries were prepared by immunoSEQ multiplex PCR; TCRdb keeps only in-frame clonotypes and omits some of them. The sample carries some 66,000 clones, about 85% recorded once. This sample comprised CD4+ or CD8+ T cells sorted from blood, obtained in a trial of the OX40 agonist ivuxolimab. The chain recombines TRBV4-2 with TRBJ2-1; 7 bases line up with TRBD1. This TCR was recovered from an adult with an advanced solid tumor such as melanoma, head and neck, liver or kidney cancer. The CDR3 DNA is TGTGCCAGCAGCCAAGGGGGACAGAGAAATGAGCAGTTCTTC. Translated, it gives CASSQGGQRNEQFF.